This T cell receptor beta chain was documented in a study of blood T cells in healthy people across ages. V shed 8 bases and J 1 base; nucleotides not matched to a gene: 4. Germline V gene sequence: CDR1 MNHEY, CDR2 SVGAGI. The CDR3 loop spans 14 amino acids. A sample-barcoded 5' primer and a J-beta primer mix were used in a second PCR of roughly 7 to 11 cycles. Each cDNA molecule was tagged by a template-switch adaptor that had 12 random nucleotides. Using its own MiXCR run on the 5' RACE reads, TCRdb lists one record per CDR3 protein. The sample has about a million distinct CDR3 sequences; about 44% are singletons. Healthy individuals of Caucasian origin from Russia, aged roughly 6 to 90, served as donors. General study points: Older individuals had lower TCR beta diversity per million T cells (the decline was roughly linear).

Remarks on this clonotype: No antigen is known for it.

J is TRBJ2-3 and V is TRBV6-5; TRBD2 agrees at 9 bases. The sample was blood. The receptor's source is a man aged 30 to 39 in good health. This CDR3 is CASQRGARTDTQYF. CDR3 DNA sequence: TGTGCCAGCCAGCGGGGGGCCCGCACAGATACGCAGTATTTT.